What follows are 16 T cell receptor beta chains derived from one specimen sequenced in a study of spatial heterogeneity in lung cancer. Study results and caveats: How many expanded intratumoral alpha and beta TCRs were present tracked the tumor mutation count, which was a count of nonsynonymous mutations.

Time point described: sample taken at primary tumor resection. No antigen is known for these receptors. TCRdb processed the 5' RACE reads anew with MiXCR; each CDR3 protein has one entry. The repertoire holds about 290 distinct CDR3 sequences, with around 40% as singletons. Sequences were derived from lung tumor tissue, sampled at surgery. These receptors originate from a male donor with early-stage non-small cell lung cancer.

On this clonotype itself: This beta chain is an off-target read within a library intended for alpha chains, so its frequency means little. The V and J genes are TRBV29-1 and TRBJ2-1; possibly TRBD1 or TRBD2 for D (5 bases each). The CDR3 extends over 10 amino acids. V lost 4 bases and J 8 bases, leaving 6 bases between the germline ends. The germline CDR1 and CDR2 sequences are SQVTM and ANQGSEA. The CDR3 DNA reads TGCAGCGTTGGAGGGGATGAGCAGTTCTTC. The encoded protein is CSVGGDEQFF.

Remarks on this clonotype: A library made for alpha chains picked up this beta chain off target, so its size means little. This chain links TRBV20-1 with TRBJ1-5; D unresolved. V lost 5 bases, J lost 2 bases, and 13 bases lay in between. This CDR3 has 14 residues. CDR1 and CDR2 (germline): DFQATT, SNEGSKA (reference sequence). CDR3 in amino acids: CSALDHLGNQPQHF. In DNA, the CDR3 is TGCAGTGCTCTTGACCATTTAGGCAATCAGCCCCAGCATTTT.

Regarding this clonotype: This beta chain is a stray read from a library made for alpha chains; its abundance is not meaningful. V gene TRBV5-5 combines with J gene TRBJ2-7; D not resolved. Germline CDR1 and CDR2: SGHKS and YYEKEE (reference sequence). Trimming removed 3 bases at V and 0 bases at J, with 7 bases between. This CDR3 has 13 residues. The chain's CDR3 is CASSWGFSYEQYF. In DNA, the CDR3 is TGTGCCAGCAGCTGGGGATTCTCCTACGAGCAGTACTTC.

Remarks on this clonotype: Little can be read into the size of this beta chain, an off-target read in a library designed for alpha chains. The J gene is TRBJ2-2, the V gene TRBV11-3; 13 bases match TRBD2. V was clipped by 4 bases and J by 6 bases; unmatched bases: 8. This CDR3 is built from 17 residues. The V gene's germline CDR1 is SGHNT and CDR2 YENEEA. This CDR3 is CASSSRTSGRGAGELFF. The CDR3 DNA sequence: TGTGCCAGCAGCTCCCGGACTAGCGGGAGAGGGGCCGGGGAGCTGTTTTTT.

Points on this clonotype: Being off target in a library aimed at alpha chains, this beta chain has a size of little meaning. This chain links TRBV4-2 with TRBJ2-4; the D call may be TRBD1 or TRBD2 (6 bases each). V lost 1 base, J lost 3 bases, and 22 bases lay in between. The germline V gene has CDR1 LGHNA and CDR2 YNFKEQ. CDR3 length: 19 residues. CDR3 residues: CASSQGPPGGGVGKNIQYF. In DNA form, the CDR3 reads TGTGCCAGCAGCCAAGGCCCTCCCGGGGGCGGGGTTGGCAAAAACATTCAGTACTTC.

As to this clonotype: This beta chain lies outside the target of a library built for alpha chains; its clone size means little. The CDR3 coding sequence is TGTGCCAGCAGTCCGACGGGTGGGACCCAGTACTTC. Amino acids: CASSPTGGTQYF. The gene calls are TRBV12-3 or TRBV12-4 and TRBJ2-5; no definite D call. V shed 5 bases and J shed 7 bases, with 11 bases lying between them. The CDR3 sequence is 12 residues long.

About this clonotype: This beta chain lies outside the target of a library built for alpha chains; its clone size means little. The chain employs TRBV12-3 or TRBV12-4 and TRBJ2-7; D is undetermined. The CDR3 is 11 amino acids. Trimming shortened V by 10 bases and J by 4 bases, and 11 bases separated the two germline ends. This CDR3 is CANAKMYEQYF. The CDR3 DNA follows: TGTGCCAACGCGAAGATGTACGAGCAGTACTTC.

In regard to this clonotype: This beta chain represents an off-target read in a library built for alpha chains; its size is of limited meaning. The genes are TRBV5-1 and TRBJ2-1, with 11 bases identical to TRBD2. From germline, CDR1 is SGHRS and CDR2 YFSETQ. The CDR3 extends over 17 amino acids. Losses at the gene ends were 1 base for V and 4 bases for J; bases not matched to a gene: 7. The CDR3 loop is CASSLSTSGSRYNEQFF. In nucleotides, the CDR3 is TGCGCCAGCAGCTTGTCTACTAGCGGGAGTAGGTACAATGAGCAGTTCTTC. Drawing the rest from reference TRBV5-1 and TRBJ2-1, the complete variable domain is KAGVTQTPRYLIKTRGQQVTLSCSPISGHRSVSWYQQTPGQGLQFLFEYFSETQRNKGNFPGRFSGRQFSNSRSEMNVSTLELGDSALYLCASSLSTSGSRYNEQFFGPGTRLTVL.

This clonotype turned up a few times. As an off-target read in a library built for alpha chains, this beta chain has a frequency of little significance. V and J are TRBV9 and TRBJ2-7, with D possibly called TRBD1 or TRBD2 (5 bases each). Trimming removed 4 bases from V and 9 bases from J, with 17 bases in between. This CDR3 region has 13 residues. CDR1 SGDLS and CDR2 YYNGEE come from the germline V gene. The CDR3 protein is CASSFGTHGGQYF. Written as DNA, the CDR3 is TGTGCCAGCAGCTTTGGGACCCACGGCGGGCAGTACTTC.

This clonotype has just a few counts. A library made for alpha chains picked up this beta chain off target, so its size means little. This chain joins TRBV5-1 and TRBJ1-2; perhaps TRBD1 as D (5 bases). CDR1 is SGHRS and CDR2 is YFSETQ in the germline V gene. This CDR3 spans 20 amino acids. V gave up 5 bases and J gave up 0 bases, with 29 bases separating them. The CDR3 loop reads CASRLSAGTSSSQTNYGYTF. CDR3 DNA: TGCGCCAGCAGACTGAGTGCCGGGACCAGCTCATCACAAACTAACTATGGCTACACCTTC.

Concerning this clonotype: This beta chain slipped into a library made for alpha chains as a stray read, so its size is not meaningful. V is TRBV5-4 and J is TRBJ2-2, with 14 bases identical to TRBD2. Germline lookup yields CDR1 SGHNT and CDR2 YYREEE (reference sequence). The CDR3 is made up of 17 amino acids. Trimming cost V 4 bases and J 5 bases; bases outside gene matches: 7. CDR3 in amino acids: CASSRGTSGSGTGELFF. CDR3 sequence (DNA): TGTGCCAGCAGCAGAGGGACTAGCGGGAGTGGGACCGGGGAGCTGTTTTTT.

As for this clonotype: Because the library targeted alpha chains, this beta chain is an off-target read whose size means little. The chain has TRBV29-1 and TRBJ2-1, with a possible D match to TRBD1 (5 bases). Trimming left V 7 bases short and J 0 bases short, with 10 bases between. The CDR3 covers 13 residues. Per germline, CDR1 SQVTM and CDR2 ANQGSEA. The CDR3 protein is CSATGYSYNEQFF. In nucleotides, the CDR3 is TGCAGCGCAACAGGTTACTCCTACAATGAGCAGTTCTTC.

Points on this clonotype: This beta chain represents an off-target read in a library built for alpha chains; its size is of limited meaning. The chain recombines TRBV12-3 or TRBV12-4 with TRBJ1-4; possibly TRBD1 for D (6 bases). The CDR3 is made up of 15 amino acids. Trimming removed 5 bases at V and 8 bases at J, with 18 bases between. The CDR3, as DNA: TGTGCCAGCAGTCGTCCGGGACAAAGGATGGAAAAACTGTTTTTT. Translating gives CASSRPGQRMEKLFF.

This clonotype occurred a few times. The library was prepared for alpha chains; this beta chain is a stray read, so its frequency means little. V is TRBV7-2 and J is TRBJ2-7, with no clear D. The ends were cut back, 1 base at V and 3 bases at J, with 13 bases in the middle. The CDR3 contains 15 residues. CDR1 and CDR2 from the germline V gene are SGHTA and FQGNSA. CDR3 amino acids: CASSLVPLPSYEQYF. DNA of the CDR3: TGTGCCAGCAGCTTAGTCCCTCTCCCCAGCTACGAGCAGTACTTC.

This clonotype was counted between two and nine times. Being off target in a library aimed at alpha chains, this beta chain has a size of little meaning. This CDR3 reads CASSHWTSGAVDTQYF. The CDR3 bases are TGTGCCAGCAGCCATTGGACTAGCGGGGCTGTAGATACGCAGTATTTT. The V and J genes are TRBV11-2 and TRBJ2-3; 12 positions agree with TRBD2. The CDR3 sequence is 16 residues long. Germline V CDR1 and CDR2: SGHAT, FQNNGV. V lost 5 bases and J lost 5; bases outside the gene matches: 8.

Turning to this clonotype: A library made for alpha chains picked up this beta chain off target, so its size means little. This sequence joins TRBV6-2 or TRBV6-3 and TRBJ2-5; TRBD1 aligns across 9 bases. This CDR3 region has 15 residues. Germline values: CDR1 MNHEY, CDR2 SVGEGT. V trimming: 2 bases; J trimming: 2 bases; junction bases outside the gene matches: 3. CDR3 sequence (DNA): TGTGCCAGCAGTTACCGGACAGGGGATCAAGAGACCCAGTACTTC. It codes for CASSYRTGDQETQYF.